This record concerns one T cell receptor beta chain sequence. The antigen remains unidentified. The V end was cut by 1 base, the J end by 0 bases, with 13 bases between. CDR1 SGHVS and CDR2 FQNEAQ come from the germline V gene. This CDR3 comprises 17 residues. The data derive from a study of CD4 T cells in relation to SARS-CoV-2 and coronaviruses. About 10^5 naive or memory CD4+ cells were cultured with CEF peptides for around eleven days. TCRdb's copy holds only in-frame clones and misses some; the assay was immunoSEQ multiplex PCR. The table shows tens of thousands of clones, with over 75% occurring only once.

The TCR sequence derives from an adult with COVID-19. The sample taken for sequencing was naive CD4+ T cells from PBMCs, cultured in vitro. This sample's subset: naive CD4+ T cells isolated by negative enrichment. The chain recombines TRBV7-8 with TRBJ2-4, with no clear D. This CDR3 reads CASSLVRRAGAKNIQYF. CDR3 DNA sequence: TGTGCCAGCAGCTTAGTTCGTAGAGCTGGAGCCAAAAACATTCAGTACTTC. The entire variable domain, with the rest obtained from reference TRBV7-8 and TRBJ2-4, is as follows: GAGVSQSPRYKVAKRGQDVALRCDPISGHVSLFWYQQALGQGPEFLTYFQNEAQLDKSGLPSDRFFAERPEGSVSTLKIQRTQQEDSAVYLCASSLVRRAGAKNIQYFGAGTRLSVL.